This paragraph reports one T cell receptor (beta chain). Antigen unknown. CDR3 length equals 14 residues. The germline gives CDR1 MGHRA, CDR2 YSYEKL. V was cut by 1 base and J by 5 bases, with 9 bases left in between. The data are from a study of graft-versus-host responses after intestinal transplantation. Overall study results and limits: GvH clones appeared in recipient marrow, some first in ileum or blood.

The assay was immunoSEQ multiplex PCR, and TCRdb's table has in-frame clones only and misses some. The table lists about 94,000 clones, 90% to 95% of them singletons. Sequenced here: unstimulated CD8+ T cells sorted from spleen or lymph node cells, sampled before intestinal transplant. This chain links TRBV4-1 with TRBJ2-1; D is perhaps TRBD1 (5 bases). This TCR came from a human donor who received an intestinal transplant. The CDR3 nucleotides read TGCGCCAGCAGCCAAGTCTCCAGGGACAATGAGCAGTTCTTC. This codes for CASSQVSRDNEQFF.